This T cell receptor (beta chain) was identified during a study of blood T cell repertoires in COVID-19. Whole-study context: The United States, Italy and Spain supplied acute and convalescent COVID-19 samples.

TCRdb keeps only in-frame clones here, not all; method: immunoSEQ multiplex PCR. Counted here are 240,000 or so clones, under 85% occurring once; the ten biggest clones make up 1.5% to 2%. The V and J ends lost 4 bases and 6 bases, in that order; junction bases with no gene match: 11. Germline loops: CDR1 SGHRS, CDR2 YFSETQ. The CDR3 consists of 16 residues. The sample taken for sequencing was peripheral blood. The clonotype comes from a man aged 25 to 40 who had recovered from COVID-19. The V gene is TRBV5-1, the J gene TRBJ2-3; 10 bases align to TRBD1. CDR3 protein: CASSITGTGVLDTQYF. CDR3 bases: TGCGCCAGCAGCATTACCGGGACAGGGGTACTCGATACGCAGTATTTT.